The 16 T cell receptor beta chains below come from one sample, sequenced in a study of blood T cells in healthy people across ages. Primed by a sample-barcoded 5' primer and a J-beta primer mix, a second PCR proceeded for about 7 to 11 cycles. TCRdb itself ran the 5' RACE reads through MiXCR, one entry per CDR3 protein. The data hold about 1.4 million distinct CDR3 sequences, with 55% to 75% observed a single time. Sequencing was performed on blood. The source is a young man in good health.

This clonotype was observed a handful of times. This rearrangement joins TRBV15 to TRBJ2-3, with 8 nucleotides matching TRBD2. This CDR3 is 15 amino acids long. Losses at the gene ends were 2 bases for V and 3 bases for J; bases not matched to a gene: 4. Germline lookup yields CDR1 LNHNV and CDR2 YYDKDF (reference sequence). The CDR3 DNA is TGTGCCACCAGCAGACACCGACTAGCGACAGATACGCAGTATTTT. It specifies CATSRHRLATDTQYF.

CDR3 residues: CASSQVGTSGGVDTQYF. The CDR3 region has the DNA TGTGCCAGCAGCCAAGTAGGGACTAGCGGGGGGGTGGATACGCAGTATTTT. V and J are TRBV4-2 and TRBJ2-3; 16 bases fit TRBD2. Germline-derived CDR1 and CDR2 are LGHNA and YNFKEQ. This CDR3 comprises 17 residues. With V trimmed by 1 base and J by 6 bases, 4 bases remained unmatched.

The DNA for the CDR3 is TGTGCCAGCAGTCCCCCTCCCCTAAGCAACGAGCAGTACTTC. Its translation is CASSPPPLSNEQYF. The chain has TRBV28 and TRBJ2-5; D uncertain. With the DNA end fitting TRBJ2-7 better, the J assignment may be wrong. CDR1 MDHEN and CDR2 SYDVKM come from the germline V gene. The CDR3 is 14 residues long.

The V call is TRBV28, the J call TRBJ2-7; D possibly matches TRBD1 or TRBD2 (5 bases each). Germline V gene data show CDR1 as MDHEN and CDR2 as SYDVKM. The CDR3 is made up of 14 amino acids. V dropped 2 bases and J dropped 4 bases, with 12 bases sitting between them. The DNA for the CDR3 is TGTGCCAGCAGTTTAATCCCGGGACGGTACGAGCAGTACTTC. This translates into CASSLIPGRYEQYF.

This rearrangement joins TRBV3-1 to TRBJ2-7; no reliable D call. The J call may be incorrect, as the DNA end agrees better with TRBJ2-5. Per germline, CDR1 LGHDT and CDR2 YNNKEL (reference sequence). The CDR3 contains 13 residues. In DNA form, the CDR3 reads TGTGCCAGCAGCCAAGAGATCGAAGAGACCCAGTACTTC. It yields the protein CASSQEIEETQYF.

This clonotype has just one count. This rearrangement joins TRBV5-1 to TRBJ2-1, with 7 nucleotides matching TRBD2. Germline V gene lookup returns CDR1 SGHRS and CDR2 YFSETQ. The V segment lost 0 bases and the J segment 6 bases; nucleotides outside the gene matches: 9. The length of the CDR3 is 16 residues. The CDR3 nucleotides are TGCGCCAGCAGCTTGGGAGCTGGGACTATCTTCAATGAGCAGTTCTTC. Protein: CASSLGAGTIFNEQFF. Based on the CDR3 plus reference TRBV5-1 and TRBJ2-1, the full variable domain is KAGVTQTPRYLIKTRGQQVTLSCSPISGHRSVSWYQQTPGQGLQFLFEYFSETQRNKGNFPGRFSGRQFSNSRSEMNVSTLELGDSALYLCASSLGAGTIFNEQFFGPGTRLTVL.

The chain carries TRBV25-1 and TRBJ2-1, with 8 bases aligning to TRBD1. The J segment lost 8 bases and the V segment lost 1 base, leaving 10 bases of the junction unmatched. The V gene's germline CDR1 is MGHDK and CDR2 SYGVNS. This CDR3 contains 16 residues. CDR3 nucleotide sequence: TGTGCCAGCAGTGAATGGTCGGCAGGGGGCGCGGATGAGCAGTTCTTC. As protein: CASSEWSAGGADEQFF. Together with reference TRBV25-1 and TRBJ2-1, the CDR3 gives the full variable domain: EADIYQTPRYLVIGTGKKITLECSQTMGHDKMYWYQQDPGMELHLIHYSYGVNSTEKGDLSSESTVSRIRTEHFPLTLESARPSHTSQYLCASSEWSAGGADEQFFGPGTRLTVL.

The genes are TRBV27 and TRBJ1-6, with 7 bases lining up with TRBD1. Trimming removed 2 bases from V and 6 bases from J; junction bases left unmatched: 13. CDR3 length: 18 amino acids. Germline loops: CDR1 MNHEY, CDR2 SMNVEV (reference sequence). CDR3 nucleotide sequence: TGTGCCAGCAGTTTAAGAGACAGGGCCTTCCGTCTTAATTCACCCCTCCACTTT. This codes for CASSLRDRAFRLNSPLHF.

This clonotype has only a few counts. This chain links TRBV6-6 with TRBJ2-1, with D perhaps TRBD2 (5 bases). Germline-derived CDR1 and CDR2 are MNHNY and SVGAGI (reference sequence). The CDR3 consists of 16 residues. The germline V and J ends were trimmed by 1 base and 3 bases, with 13 bases remaining between them. In DNA, the CDR3 is TGTGCCAGCAGTTACTTATTGGAGGCCGGCTACAATGAGCAGTTCTTC. It is translated as CASSYLLEAGYNEQFF.

The genes are TRBV6-6 and TRBJ2-5; TRBD2 agrees at 7 bases. V was clipped by 2 bases and J by 5 bases; unmatched bases: 11. CDR3 length: 16 amino acids. Germline V lookup: CDR1 MNHNY, CDR2 SVGAGI (reference sequence). CDR3 region: CASSYGSSGRVETQYF. CDR3 nucleotides: TGTGCCAGCAGTTACGGGTCTAGCGGTAGGGTGGAGACCCAGTACTTC.

This clonotype occurred a few times. This chain links TRBV15 with TRBJ2-5, with TRBD1 matching 8 bases. The CDR3 runs 16 residues. Trimming cost V 1 base and J 0 bases; bases outside gene matches: 4. Per the germline V gene, CDR1 is LNHNV and CDR2 is YYDKDF (reference sequence). As DNA, the CDR3 is TGTGCCACCAGCAGAGCGGGACAGGCTTACCAAGAGACCCAGTACTTC. Translation gives CATSRAGQAYQETQYF.

V gene TRBV2 combines with J gene TRBJ1-2; D is possibly TRBD1 (6 bases). This CDR3 has 13 residues. Trimming stripped 7 bases from V and 3 bases from J, with 12 bases between. The germline V gene encodes CDR1 SNHLY and CDR2 FYNNEI. CDR3 nucleotide sequence: TGTGCCAGCAACCCAAACAGGGACTATGGCTACACCTTC. It codes for CASNPNRDYGYTF.

The chain joins TRBV7-2 to TRBJ2-7; no clear D gene. Per the germline V gene, CDR1 is SGHTA and CDR2 is FQGNSA. This CDR3 has 13 amino acids. Trimming cost V 2 bases and J 7 bases, with 12 bases left between them. CDR3 protein: CASSLYRDGEQYF. CDR3 in DNA: TGTGCCAGCAGCTTATACCGAGATGGGGAGCAGTACTTC.

Remarks on this clonotype: Compared with germline, one end of the junction differs, possibly owing to a read error. The gene calls are TRBV27 and TRBJ2-7; D call uncertain. The CDR3 length is 15 residues. Germline loops: CDR1 MNHEY, CDR2 SMNVEV (reference sequence). The CDR3 DNA reads TGTGTCAGCAGTTTATCATTACTGAACTCCTACGAGCAGTACTTC. It codes for CVSSLSLLNSYEQYF.

This clonotype was picked up a small number of times. The chain joins TRBV10-3 to TRBJ2-7; 9 nucleotides agree with TRBD2. CDR1 is ENHRY, CDR2 SYGVKD, per germline. Losses at the gene ends were 3 bases for V and 6 bases for J; bases not matched to a gene: 6. The CDR3 loop spans 14 amino acids. Here the CDR3 DNA reads TGTGCCATCAGTGACTTGCGGGAGGGCCTCGAGCAGTACTTC. This encodes CAISDLREGLEQYF.

The CDR3 sequence: CALRTEDYEQYF. The CDR3 region has the DNA TGTGCCCTTCGGACAGAAGATTACGAGCAGTACTTC. The chain has TRBV10-3 and TRBJ2-4, with a weak D call TRBD1 (6 bases). The end of the DNA fits TRBJ2-7 better, so the J call may be wrong. In germline, CDR1 is ENHRY, CDR2 SYGVKD. This CDR3 has 12 residues.